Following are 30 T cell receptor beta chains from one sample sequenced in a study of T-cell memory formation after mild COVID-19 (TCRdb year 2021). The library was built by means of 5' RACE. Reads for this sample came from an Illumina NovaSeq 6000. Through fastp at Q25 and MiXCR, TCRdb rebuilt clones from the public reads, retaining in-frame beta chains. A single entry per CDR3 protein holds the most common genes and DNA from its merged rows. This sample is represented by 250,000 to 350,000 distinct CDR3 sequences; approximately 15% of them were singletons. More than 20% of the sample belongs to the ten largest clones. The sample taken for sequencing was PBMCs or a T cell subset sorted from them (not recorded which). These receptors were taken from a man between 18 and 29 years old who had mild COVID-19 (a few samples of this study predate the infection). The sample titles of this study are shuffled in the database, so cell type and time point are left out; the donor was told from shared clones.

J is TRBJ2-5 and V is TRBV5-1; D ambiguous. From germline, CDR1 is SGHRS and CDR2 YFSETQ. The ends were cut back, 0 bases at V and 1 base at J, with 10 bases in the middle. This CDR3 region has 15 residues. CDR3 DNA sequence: TGCGCCAGCAGCTTGGGATTAAGGAGCCAAGAGACCCAGTACTTC. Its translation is CASSLGLRSQETQYF.

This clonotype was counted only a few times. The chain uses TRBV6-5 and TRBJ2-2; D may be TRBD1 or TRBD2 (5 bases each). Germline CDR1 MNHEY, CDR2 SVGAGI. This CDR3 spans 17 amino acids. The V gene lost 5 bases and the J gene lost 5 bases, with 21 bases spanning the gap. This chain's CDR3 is CASSQWDPPISTGELFF. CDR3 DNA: TGTGCCAGCAGTCAATGGGACCCGCCGATTTCAACCGGGGAGCTGTTTTTT.

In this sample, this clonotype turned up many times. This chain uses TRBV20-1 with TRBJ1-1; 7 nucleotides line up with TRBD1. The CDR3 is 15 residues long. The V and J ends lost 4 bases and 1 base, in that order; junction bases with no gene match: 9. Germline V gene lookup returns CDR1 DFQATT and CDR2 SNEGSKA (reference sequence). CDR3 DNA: TGCAGTGCTACACCTTATAACAGGGGGAACACTGAAGCTTTCTTT. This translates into CSATPYNRGNTEAFF.

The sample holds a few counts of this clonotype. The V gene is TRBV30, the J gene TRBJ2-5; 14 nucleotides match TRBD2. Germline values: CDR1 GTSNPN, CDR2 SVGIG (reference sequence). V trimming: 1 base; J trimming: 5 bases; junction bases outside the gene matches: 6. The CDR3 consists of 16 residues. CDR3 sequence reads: CAWSGTSGGIWETQYF. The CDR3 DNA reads TGTGCCTGGAGTGGGACTAGCGGGGGGATCTGGGAGACCCAGTACTTC.

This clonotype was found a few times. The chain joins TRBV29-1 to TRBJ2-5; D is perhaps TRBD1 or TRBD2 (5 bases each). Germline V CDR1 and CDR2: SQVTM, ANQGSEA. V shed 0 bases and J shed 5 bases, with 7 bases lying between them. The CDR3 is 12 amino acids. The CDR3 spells CSVEEGVETQYF. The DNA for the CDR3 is TGCAGCGTTGAAGAGGGGGTGGAGACCCAGTACTTC.

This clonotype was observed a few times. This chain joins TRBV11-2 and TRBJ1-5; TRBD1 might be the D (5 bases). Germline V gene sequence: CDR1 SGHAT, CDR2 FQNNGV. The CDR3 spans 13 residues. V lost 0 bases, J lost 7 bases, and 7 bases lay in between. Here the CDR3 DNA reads TGTGCCAGCAGCTTAGATCAGGGACAGCCCCAGCATTTT. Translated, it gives CASSLDQGQPQHF.

In DNA, the CDR3 is TGTGCCAGCGGAGGGTTGGGAGATACGCAGTATTTT. Translating gives CASGGLGDTQYF. The rearrangement joins TRBV9 to TRBJ2-3; a possible D gene is TRBD2 (6 bases). The CDR3 has 12 residues. CDR1 SGDLS and CDR2 YYNGEE come from the germline V gene. The V end lost 7 bases, the J end lost 5 bases, and 11 bases lay between the germline ends.

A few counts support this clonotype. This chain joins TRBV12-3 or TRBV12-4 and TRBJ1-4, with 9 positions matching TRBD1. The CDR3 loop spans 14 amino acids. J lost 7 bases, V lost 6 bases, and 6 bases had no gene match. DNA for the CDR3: TGTGCCAGCAGGATCGGGACAGGGCGTGAAAAACTGTTTTTT. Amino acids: CASRIGTGREKLFF.

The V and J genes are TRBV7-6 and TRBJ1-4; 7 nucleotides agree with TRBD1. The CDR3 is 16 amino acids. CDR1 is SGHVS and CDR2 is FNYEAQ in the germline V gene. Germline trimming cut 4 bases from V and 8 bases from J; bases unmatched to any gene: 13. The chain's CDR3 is CASSSAPGQLPEKLFF. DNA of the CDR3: TGTGCCAGCAGCTCAGCACCGGGACAGCTTCCCGAAAAACTGTTTTTT.

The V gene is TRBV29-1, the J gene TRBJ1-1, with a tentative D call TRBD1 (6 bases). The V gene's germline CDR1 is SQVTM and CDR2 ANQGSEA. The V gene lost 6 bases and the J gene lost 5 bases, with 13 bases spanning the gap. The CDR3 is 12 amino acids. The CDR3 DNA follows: TGCAGCGTGAGTACAGGGTTGACTGAAGCTTTCTTT. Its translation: CSVSTGLTEAFF.

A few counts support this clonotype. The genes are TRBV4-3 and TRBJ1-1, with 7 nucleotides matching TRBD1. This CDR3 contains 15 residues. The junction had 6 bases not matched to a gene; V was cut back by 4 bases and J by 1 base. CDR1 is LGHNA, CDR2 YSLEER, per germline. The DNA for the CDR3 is TGCGCCAGCAGCCGCCTGGGACAGTCGAACACTGAAGCTTTCTTT. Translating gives CASSRLGQSNTEAFF.

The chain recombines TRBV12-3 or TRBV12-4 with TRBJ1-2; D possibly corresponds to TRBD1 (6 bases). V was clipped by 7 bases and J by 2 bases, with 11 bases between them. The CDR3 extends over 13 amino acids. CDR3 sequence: CASKEQGNYGYTF. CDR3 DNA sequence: TGTGCCAGCAAGGAACAGGGCAACTATGGCTACACCTTC.

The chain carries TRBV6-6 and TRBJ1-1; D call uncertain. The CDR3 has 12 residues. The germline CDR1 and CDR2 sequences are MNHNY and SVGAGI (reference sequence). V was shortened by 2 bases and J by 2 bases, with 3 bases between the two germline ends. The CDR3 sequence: CASSYPNTEAFF. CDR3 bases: TGTGCCAGCAGTTACCCCAACACTGAAGCTTTCTTT.

Written as DNA, the CDR3 is TGTGCCAGTAGTATGGCTGGGGGGCAGTCCGAGACCCAGTACTTC. It codes for CASSMAGGQSETQYF. The chain has TRBV19 and TRBJ2-5; D may match TRBD1 or TRBD2 (6 bases each). Germline lookup yields CDR1 LNHDA and CDR2 SQIVND (reference sequence). Trimming cost V 3 bases and J 5 bases, with 16 bases left between them. This CDR3 has 15 amino acids.

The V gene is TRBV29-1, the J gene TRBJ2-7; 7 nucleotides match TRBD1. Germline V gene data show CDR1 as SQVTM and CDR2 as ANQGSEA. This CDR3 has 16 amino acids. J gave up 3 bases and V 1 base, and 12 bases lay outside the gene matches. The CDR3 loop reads CSVEVVLQGTDYEQYF. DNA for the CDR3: TGCAGCGTTGAAGTAGTCCTACAGGGGACAGACTACGAGCAGTACTTC.

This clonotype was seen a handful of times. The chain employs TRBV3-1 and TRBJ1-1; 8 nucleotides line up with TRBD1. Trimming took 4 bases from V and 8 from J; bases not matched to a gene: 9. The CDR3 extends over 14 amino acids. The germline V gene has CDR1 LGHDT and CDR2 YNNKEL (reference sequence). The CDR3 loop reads CASSPQGGVSEAFF. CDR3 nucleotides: TGTGCCAGCAGCCCACAGGGGGGTGTGTCGGAAGCTTTCTTT. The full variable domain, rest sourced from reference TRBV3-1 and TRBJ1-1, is DTAVSQTPKYLVTQMGNDKSIKCEQNLGHDTMYWYKQDSKKFLKIMFSYNNKELIINETVPNRFSPKSPDKAHLNLHINSLELGDSAVYFCASSPQGGVSEAFFGQGTRLTVV.

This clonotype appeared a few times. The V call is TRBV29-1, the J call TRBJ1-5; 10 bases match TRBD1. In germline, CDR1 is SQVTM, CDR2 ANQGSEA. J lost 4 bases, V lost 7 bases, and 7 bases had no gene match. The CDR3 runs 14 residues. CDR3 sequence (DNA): TGCAGCGCCGGACAGGGGGTCGGTAATCAGCCCCAGCATTTT. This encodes CSAGQGVGNQPQHF. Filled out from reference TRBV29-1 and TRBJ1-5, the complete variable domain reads SAVISQKPSRDICQRGTSLTIQCQVDSQVTMMFWYRQQPGQSLTLIATANQGSEATYESGFVIDKFPISRPNLTFSTLTVSNMSPEDSSIYLCSAGQGVGNQPQHFGDGTRLSIL.

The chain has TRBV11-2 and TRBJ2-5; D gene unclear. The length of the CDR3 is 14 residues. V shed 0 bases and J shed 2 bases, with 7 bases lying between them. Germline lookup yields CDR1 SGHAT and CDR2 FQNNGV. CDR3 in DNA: TGTGCCAGCAGCTTAGAGTACAGTCAAGAGACCCAGTACTTC. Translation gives CASSLEYSQETQYF.

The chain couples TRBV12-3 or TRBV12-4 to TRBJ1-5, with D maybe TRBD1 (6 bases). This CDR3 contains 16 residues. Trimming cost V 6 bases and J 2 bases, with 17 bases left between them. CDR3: CASRPWGQGRNQPQHF. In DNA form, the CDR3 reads TGTGCCAGCAGACCTTGGGGGCAGGGGCGCAATCAGCCCCAGCATTTT.

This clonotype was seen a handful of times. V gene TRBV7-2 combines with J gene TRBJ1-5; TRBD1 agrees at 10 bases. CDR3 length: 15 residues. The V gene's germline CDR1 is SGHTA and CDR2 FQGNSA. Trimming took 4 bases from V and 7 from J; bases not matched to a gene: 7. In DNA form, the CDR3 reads TGTGCCAGCAGCTGGGGGGACAGGGGTTTCCAGCCCCAGCATTTT. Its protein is CASSWGDRGFQPQHF.

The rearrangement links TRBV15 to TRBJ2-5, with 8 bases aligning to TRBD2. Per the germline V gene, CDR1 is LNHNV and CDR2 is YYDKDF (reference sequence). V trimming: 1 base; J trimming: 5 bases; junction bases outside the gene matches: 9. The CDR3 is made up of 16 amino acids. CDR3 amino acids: CATSRAGTRGQETQYF. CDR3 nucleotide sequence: TGTGCCACCAGCAGAGCAGGGACTAGAGGTCAGGAGACCCAGTACTTC. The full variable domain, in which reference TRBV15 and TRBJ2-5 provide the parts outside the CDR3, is DAMVIQNPRYQVTQFGKPVTLSCSQTLNHNVMYWYQQKSSQAPKLLFHYYDKDFNNEADTPDNFQSRRPNTSFCFLDIRSPGLGDTAMYLCATSRAGTRGQETQYFGPGTRLLVL.

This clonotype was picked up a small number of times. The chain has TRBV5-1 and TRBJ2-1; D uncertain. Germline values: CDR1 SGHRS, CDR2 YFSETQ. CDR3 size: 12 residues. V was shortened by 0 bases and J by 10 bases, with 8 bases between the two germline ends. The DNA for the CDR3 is TGCGCCAGCAGCTTGGGCCTTAAAGAGCAGTTCTTC. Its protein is CASSLGLKEQFF.

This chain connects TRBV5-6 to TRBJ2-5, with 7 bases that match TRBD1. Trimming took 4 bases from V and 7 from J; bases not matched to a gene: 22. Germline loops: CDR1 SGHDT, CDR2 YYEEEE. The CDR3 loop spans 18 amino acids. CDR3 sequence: CASSPTMRTGQLLGTQYF. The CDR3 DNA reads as TGTGCCAGCAGCCCGACAATGAGGACAGGCCAGCTTTTAGGGACCCAGTACTTC.

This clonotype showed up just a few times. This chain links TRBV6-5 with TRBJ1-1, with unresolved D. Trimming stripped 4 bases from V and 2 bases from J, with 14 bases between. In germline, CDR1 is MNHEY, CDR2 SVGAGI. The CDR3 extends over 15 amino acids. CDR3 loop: CASSSIGRSNTEAFF. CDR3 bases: TGTGCCAGCAGTTCGATAGGTCGGTCAAACACTGAAGCTTTCTTT.

CDR3: CASSYMDYAQETQYF. CDR3 sequence (DNA): TGTGCCAGCAGTTACATGGACTACGCCCAAGAGACCCAGTACTTC. The chain has TRBV6-2 or TRBV6-3 and TRBJ2-5, with D possibly being TRBD2 (6 bases). The V and J ends lost 2 bases and 1 base respectively, with 11 bases between them. This CDR3 spans 15 amino acids. Germline loops: CDR1 MNHEY, CDR2 SVGEGT.

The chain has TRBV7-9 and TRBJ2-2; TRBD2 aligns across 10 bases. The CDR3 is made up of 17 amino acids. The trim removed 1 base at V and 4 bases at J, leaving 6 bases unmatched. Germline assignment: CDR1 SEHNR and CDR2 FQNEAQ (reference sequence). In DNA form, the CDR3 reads TGTGCCAGCAGCTTAGGTTGGACTAGCGGATCCACCGGGGAGCTGTTTTTT. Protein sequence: CASSLGWTSGSTGELFF.

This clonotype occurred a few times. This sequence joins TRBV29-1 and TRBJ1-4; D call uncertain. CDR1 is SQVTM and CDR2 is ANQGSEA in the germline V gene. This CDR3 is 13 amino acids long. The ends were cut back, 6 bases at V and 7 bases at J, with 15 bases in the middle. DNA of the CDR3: TGCAGCGTGGCGATCCGAAGGGCTGAAAAACTGTTTTTT. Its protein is CSVAIRRAEKLFF.

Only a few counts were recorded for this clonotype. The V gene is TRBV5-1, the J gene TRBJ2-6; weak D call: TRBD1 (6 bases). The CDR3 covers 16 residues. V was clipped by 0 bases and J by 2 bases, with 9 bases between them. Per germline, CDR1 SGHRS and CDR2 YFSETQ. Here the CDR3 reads CASSLDAGAGANVLTF. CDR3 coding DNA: TGCGCCAGCAGCTTGGATGCAGGGGCTGGGGCCAACGTCCTGACTTTC.

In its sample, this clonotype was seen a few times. The DNA for the CDR3 is TGCGCCAGCAGCTTGAACTCGGACAGTCATAGCACAGATACGCAGTATTTT. Translated: CASSLNSDSHSTDTQYF. The chain is built from TRBV5-1 and TRBJ2-3, with D perhaps matching TRBD1 (6 bases). V lost 1 base and J lost 0, with 15 bases in between. From germline, CDR1 is SGHRS and CDR2 YFSETQ. The CDR3 loop spans 17 amino acids.

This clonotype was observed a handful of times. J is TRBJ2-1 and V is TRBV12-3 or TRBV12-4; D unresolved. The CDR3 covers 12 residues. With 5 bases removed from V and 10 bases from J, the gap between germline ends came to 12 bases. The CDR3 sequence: CASSLPSLEQFF. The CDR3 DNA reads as TGTGCCAGCAGTCTCCCCTCACTGGAGCAGTTCTTC.